This T cell receptor beta chain was sequenced for a study of regulatory T cells in long-lasting Graves disease. Through Arm-PCR of CDR3 regions and iRepertoire HTBI primers, TCR beta libraries were built. Each CDR3 protein is one row after TCRdb ran MiXCR on the multiplex PCR reads. The data hold approximately 490,000 distinct CDR3 sequences, with 16% observed a single time. The time point denotes: newly diagnosed GD, antithyroid drugs for less than 3 months. Making the TCR library involved RNA that had been extracted from PBMCs. EDTA tubes received roughly 9 milliliters of collected peripheral blood. Findings of the study overall: Persistent Graves' patients showed reduced TCR diversity versus newly diagnosed patients.

This clonotype appeared many times. Its cognate antigen is unknown. The same data also went into a second study, on T cells in Graves' hyperthyroidism and ophthalmopathy.

The sequences come from peripheral blood mononuclear cells (PBMCs), collected at new diagnosis, from a patient treated with antithyroid drugs. The sequence derives from a man aged 35 to 55 with Graves disease.

The CDR3 nucleotides read TGTGCCAGCAGTTTGTTGCGGGAGAGCTCCTACAATGAGCAGTTCTTC. Amino acid sequence: CASSLLRESSYNEQFF. The chain carries TRBV12-3 or TRBV12-4 and TRBJ2-1; 7 positions agree with TRBD2. Trimming cost V 3 bases and J 0 bases; bases outside gene matches: 5. The CDR3 runs to 16 residues.